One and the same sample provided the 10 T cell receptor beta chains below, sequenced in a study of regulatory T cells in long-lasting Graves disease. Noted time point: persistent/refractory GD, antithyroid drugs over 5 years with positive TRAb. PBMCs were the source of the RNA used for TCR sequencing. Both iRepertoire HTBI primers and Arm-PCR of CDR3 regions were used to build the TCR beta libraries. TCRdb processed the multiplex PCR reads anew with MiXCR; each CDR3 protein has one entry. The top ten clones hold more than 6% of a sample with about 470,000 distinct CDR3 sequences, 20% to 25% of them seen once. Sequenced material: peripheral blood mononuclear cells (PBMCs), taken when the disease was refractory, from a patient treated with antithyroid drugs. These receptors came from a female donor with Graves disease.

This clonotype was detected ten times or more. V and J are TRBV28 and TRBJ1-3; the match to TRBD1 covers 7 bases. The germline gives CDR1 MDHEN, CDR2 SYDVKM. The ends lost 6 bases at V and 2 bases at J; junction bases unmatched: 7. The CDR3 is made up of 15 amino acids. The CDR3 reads CASSPLQGTGNTIYF. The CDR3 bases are TGTGCCAGCAGCCCCCTACAGGGGACTGGAAACACCATATATTTT.

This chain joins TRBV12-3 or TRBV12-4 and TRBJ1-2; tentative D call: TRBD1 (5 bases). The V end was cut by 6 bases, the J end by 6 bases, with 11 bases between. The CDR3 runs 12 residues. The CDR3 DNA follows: TGTGCCAGCAGCAGGGATTTGCATGGCTACACCTTC. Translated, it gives CASSRDLHGYTF.

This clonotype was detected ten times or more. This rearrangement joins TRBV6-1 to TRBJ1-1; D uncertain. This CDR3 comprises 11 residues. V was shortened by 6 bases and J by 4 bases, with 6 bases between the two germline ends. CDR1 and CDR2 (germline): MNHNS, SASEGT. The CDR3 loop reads CASRVPTEAFF. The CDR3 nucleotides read TGTGCCAGCAGGGTTCCCACTGAAGCTTTCTTT.

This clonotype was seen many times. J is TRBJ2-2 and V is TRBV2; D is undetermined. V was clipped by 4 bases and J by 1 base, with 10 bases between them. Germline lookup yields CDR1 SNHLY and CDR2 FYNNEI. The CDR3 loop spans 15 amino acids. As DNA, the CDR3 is TGTGCCAGCAGTGTGGTGTTACTGAACACCGGGGAGCTGTTTTTT. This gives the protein CASSVVLLNTGELFF.

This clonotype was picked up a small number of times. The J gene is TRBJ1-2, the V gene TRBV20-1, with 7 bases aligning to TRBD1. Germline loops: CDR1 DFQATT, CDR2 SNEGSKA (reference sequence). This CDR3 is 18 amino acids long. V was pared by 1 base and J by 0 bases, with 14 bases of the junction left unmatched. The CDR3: CSARVSLKGGLANYGYTF. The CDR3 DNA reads TGCAGTGCTAGAGTCTCTCTTAAAGGGGGCTTAGCTAACTATGGCTACACCTTC.

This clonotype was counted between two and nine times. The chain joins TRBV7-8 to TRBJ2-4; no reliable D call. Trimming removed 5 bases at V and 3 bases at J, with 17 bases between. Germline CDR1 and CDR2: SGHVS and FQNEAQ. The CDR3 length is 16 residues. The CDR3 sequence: CASSARFYQGKNIQYF. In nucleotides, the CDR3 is TGTGCCAGCAGCGCTCGGTTCTACCAAGGCAAAAACATTCAGTACTTC.

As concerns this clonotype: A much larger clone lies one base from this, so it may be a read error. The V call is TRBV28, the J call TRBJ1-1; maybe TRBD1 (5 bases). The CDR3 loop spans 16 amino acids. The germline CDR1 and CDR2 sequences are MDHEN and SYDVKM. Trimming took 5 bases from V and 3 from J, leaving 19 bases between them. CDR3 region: CASSDAREGRDTEAFF. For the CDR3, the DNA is TGTGCCAGCAGTGACGCCAGGGAGGGTCGGGACACTGAAGCTTTCTTT.

CDR3 DNA sequence: TGTGCCAGCAGTTTATTGAGGCGGGGGCCCCAGCATTTT. Amino acid sequence: CASSLLRRGPQHF. The chain couples TRBV28 to TRBJ1-5, with D uncertain. Between the trimmed V and J ends, which lost 1 base and 9 bases, there was a span of 10 bases. CDR3 length equals 13 residues. Germline V gene data show CDR1 as MDHEN and CDR2 as SYDVKM. The full variable domain, with the rest looked up from reference TRBV28 and TRBJ1-5, is DVKVTQSSRYLVKRTGEKVFLECVQDMDHENMFWYRQDPGLGLRLIYFSYDVKMKEKGDIPEGYSVSREKKERFSLILESASTNQTSMYLCASSLLRRGPQHFGDGTRLSIL.

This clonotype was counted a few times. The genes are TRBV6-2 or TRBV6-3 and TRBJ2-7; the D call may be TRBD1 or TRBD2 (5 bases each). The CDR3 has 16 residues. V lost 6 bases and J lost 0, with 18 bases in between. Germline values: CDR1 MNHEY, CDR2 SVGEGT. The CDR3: CASSLDLGVLSYEQYF. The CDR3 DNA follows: TGTGCCAGCAGCCTTGACTTGGGGGTGCTCTCCTACGAGCAGTACTTC.

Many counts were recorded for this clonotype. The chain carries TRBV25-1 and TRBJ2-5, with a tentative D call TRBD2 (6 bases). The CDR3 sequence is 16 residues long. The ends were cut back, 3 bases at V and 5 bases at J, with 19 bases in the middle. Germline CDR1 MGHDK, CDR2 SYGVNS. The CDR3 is CASSDSPGRSKETQYF. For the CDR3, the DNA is TGTGCCAGCAGTGATTCCCCAGGGAGGTCCAAGGAGACCCAGTACTTC.